This TCR beta chain was captured by sequencing in a study of human T cells and chemical hapten exposure. In the study overall: Patients, mostly women, had alopecia areata, alopecia totalis or alopecia universalis.

As for time point: pre-sensitization, week 0. The treatment was: therapeutic diphenylcyclopropenone sensitization with weekly scalp DPC. This clonotype was seen at least ten times. CDR1 MNHEY and CDR2 SVGAGI come from the germline V gene. Trimming removed 5 bases from V and 2 bases from J, with 13 bases in between. CDR3 length equals 14 residues. What the library attached to individual cDNA molecules were unique molecular identifiers. In the original analysis: From 23,224 to 690,600 TCRs were found per sample, with a median of about 96,000. TCRdb called the RACE reads again in MiXCR, with one record for every CDR3 protein. The V and J calls here are based on TCRdb, not the publication. The sample contains roughly 38,000 distinct CDR3 sequences, 7.6% of which appear only once.

Sequences were derived from whole blood, sampled in connection with sensitization to the hapten diphenylcyclopropenone (DPC). The receptor's source is a woman in her fifties or sixties with alopecia areata. Some clones in this sample may be carry-over from other donors' samples. This sequence joins TRBV6-5 and TRBJ2-7, with D tentatively TRBD1 or TRBD2 (5 bases each). The CDR3 spells CASSRGSLAYEQYF. Here the CDR3 DNA reads TGTGCCAGCAGTCGGGGCTCACTTGCCTACGAGCAGTACTTC.